This T cell receptor (beta chain) is from a study of blood T cell repertoires in COVID-19. About the study: Whether acute or convalescent, the COVID-19 samples came from the United States, Italy and Spain. T cells, B-cell-depleted T cells, or PBMCs supplied cDNA or gDNA.

The V and J ends lost 5 bases and 0 bases respectively, with 17 bases between them. This CDR3 has 16 amino acids. Germline loops: CDR1 MNHEY, CDR2 SVGEGT. As originally analysed: Reference gene primers were amplified, and this amplification served to estimate nucleated cell counts. Repertoires were generated with immunoSEQ multiplex PCR, while TCRdb's copy carries only in-frame clones and drops some. V, J and clone size were drawn from that table, and D and trimming were deduced from the DNA. Seen here are fewer than 300,000 clones, roughly 79% observed once, and the top ten hold about 3.2%. The J gene is TRBJ2-7, the V gene TRBV6-2 or TRBV6-3; maybe TRBD2 (5 bases). This clonotype was sampled from a woman in her fifties or sixties with active or convalescent COVID-19. The specimen was peripheral blood. CDR3 region: CASSADGLLPSYEQYF. CDR3 coding DNA: TGTGCCAGCAGTGCCGACGGACTCCTCCCCTCCTACGAGCAGTACTTC.